The table lists the clone carrying this TCR beta chain with a few counts. Its antigen is currently unknown. Germline loops: CDR1 SGHAT, CDR2 FQNNGV. The CDR3 runs 19 residues. Between the trimmed V and J ends, which lost 5 bases and 6 bases, there was a span of 29 bases. This specimen belongs to a study of T cell repertoires in cytomegalovirus infection. Study-wide background: CMV epitopes used comprised recently identified HLA-C-restricted ones and well-studied HLA-B-restricted ones. Public TCR beta signatures marked donors with CMV infection and the matching HLA. General observations from the study: CMV-specific HLA-C-restricted TCR beta clonotypes dominated the ex vivo response. Frequencies of public TCR beta families were cumulated, and this identified carriers of CMV plus the relevant HLA.

TCRdb reprocessed the reads via MiXCR and lists one record per CDR3 protein. This sample yields some 920,000 distinct CDR3 sequences, of which 31% are seen a single time; over 11% belongs to the top ten. The TCR was taken from a human donor in good health (CMV status not recorded). Some clones in this sample may be carry-over from other donors' samples. The J gene is TRBJ2-4, the V gene TRBV11-2, with D perhaps matching TRBD1 or TRBD2 (6 bases each). The sample consisted of cultured CD8+ T cells from PBMCs, taken from culture after CMV antigen stimulation. CDR3 DNA: TGTGCCAGCAGCCCATCGCGCCCCTCTGGAGGGGGTCCTAGAAACATTCAGTACTTC. This translates into CASSPSRPSGGGPRNIQYF.